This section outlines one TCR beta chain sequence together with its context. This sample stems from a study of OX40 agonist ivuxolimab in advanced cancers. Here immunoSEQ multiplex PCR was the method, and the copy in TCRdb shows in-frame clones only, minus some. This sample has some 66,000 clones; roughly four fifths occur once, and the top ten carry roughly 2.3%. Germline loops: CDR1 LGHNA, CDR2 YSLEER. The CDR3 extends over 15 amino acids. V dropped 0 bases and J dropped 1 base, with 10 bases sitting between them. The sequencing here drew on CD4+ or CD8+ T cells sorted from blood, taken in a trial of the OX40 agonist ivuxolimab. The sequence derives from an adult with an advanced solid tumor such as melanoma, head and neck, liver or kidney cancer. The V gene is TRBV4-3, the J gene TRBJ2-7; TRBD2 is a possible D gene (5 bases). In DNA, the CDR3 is TGCGCCAGCAGCCAAGAAGCCGGGATATCCTACGAGCAGTACTTC. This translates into CASSQEAGISYEQYF.